The present T cell receptor (beta chain) was sequenced within a study of cytomegalovirus exposure and HLA in healthy donors. The CDR3 is 12 amino acids. The V gene's germline CDR1 is SNHLY and CDR2 FYNNEI. Trimming cost V 8 bases and J 10 bases; bases outside gene matches: 7. Primers included in the PCR were 60 Vbeta and 13 Jbeta primers. Some clones are missing from TCRdb's copy, which holds only in-frame ones; the method was immunoSEQ multiplex PCR. This repertoire comprises fewer than 150,000 clones; its ten largest clones make up 3% to 4.5%. The clonotype originates from a young man in good health and CMV-seronegative. The V and J genes are TRBV2 and TRBJ1-4; 7 nucleotides line up with TRBD1. The material sequenced was PBMCs. This chain's CDR3 is CASRGQEGKLFF. Here the CDR3 DNA reads TGTGCCAGCCGAGGACAGGAGGGAAAACTGTTTTTT.